This TCR beta chain was observed in a study of Tregs in tolerant kidney transplant recipients (dated by TCRdb to about 2019). For context, the study as a whole: The study applied TCRbeta sequencing to find donor-specific regulatory T cells before combined kidney and bone marrow transplantation and then followed those same cells after transplant. TCRbeta repertoire sequencing was used in a few healthy controls to compare several ways of expanding Tregs specific for an allogeneic donor.

Unstimulated Tregs (CD4+CD25+CD127-), CD4+ non-Tregs (CD4+CD25-), CD4 and CD8 cells were FACS-sorted from thawed PBMCs. Healthy control blood was obtained either as purchased buffy coats or from healthy volunteers. Healthy control blood was processed to PBMCs by Ficoll density gradient and cryopreserved, and patient PBMCs were collected before and after transplant. From its cysteine to its phenylalanine, the CDR3 spans 16 amino acids. The only DNA kept is the CDR3, 48 bases in frame from the first base. V is pruned by 0 bases and J by 8 bases, leaving 10 bases of the junction without a gene match. Per the germline V gene, SGDLS is the CDR1 and YYNGEE is the CDR2. Summary of the overall study and its limitations: Expanding Tregs with activated donor B cells appeared to identify the most biologically relevant and donor-specific TCRbeta repertoire. Because the study included only a small number of patients, the results must be confirmed in larger populations and under other immunosuppression protocols. Biological reproducibility was not directly assessed, although technical replication error appeared to be minimal.

With respect to this clone: It lacks a known antigen. Nothing much larger sits one base from this clone, and base qualities are not available.

Genomic DNA was extracted from sorted cells with the QIAGEN DNeasy Blood and Tissue Kit for TCRbeta CDR3 sequencing. High-throughput TCRbeta CDR3 sequencing was carried out commercially through immunoSEQ, with PCR amplification with bias correction and internal controls included. The original methods were these. Unique productive TCRbeta sequences were defined by CDR3 nucleotide sequence where primers matched, otherwise by CDR3 amino acid sequence with Vbeta and Jbeta genes. To correct for sorting error, sequences found in more than one sorted population at a frequency ratio of 2:1 or less were discarded, and the remaining shared sequences were assigned to the population with the higher frequency. Donor-reactive sequences were defined as at least 5-fold expanded in CFSE-low cells versus unstimulated cells, with frequency of at least 0.01% in CFSE-low cells. Jensen-Shannon divergence calculated on the top 100 TCRbeta sequences ranked by frequency was used to measure repertoire divergence. For samples with multiple sequencing runs, sorting error was corrected separately for each run before the runs were pooled. TCRdb re-hosts the immuneACCESS table, in-frame sequences only. Its copies lack some clones; in the studies checked, an unresolved V gene accounts for under half of them, and the cause for the rest is not known. That table furnishes V, J and clone size, whereas the DNA furnished D and trimming. The sample table lists 75,000 to 100,000 clones, around 94% of them with a count of one. Roughly 4.3% of the sample rests with the top ten.

This TCR was sampled from a human donor in good health. The rearranged segments are TRBV9 and TRBJ1-4, and TRBD1 matches 7 of the central bases. The source material was CD8+ T cells from blood. The CDR3 reads CASSVEGAGAGEKLFF. In nucleotide form, the sequence is TGTGCCAGCAGCGTAGAGGGGGCAGGGGCAGGCGAAAAACTGTTTTTT. The entire variable domain, with the stretches around the CDR3 drawn from the reference TRBV9 and TRBJ1-4 proteins, is DSGVTQTPKHLITATGQRVTLRCSPRSGDLSVYWYQQSLDQGLQFLIQYYNGEERAKGNILERFSAQQFPDLHSELNLSSLELGDSALYFCASSVEGAGAGEKLFFGSGTQLSVL.